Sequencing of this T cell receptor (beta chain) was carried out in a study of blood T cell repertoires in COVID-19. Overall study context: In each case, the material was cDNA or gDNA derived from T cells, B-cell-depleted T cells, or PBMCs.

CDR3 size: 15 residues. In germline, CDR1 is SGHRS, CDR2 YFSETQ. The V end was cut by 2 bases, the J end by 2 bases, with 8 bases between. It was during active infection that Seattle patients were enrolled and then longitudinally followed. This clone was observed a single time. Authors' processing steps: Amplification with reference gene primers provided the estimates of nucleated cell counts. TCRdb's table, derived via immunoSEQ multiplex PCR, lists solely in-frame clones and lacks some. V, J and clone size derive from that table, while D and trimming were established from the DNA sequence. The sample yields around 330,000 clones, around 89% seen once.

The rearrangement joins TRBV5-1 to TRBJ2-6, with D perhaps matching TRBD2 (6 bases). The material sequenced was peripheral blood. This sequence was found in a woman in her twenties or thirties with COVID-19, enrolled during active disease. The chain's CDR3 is CASSLGGTGANVLTF. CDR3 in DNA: TGCGCCAGCAGCTTAGGAGGGACTGGGGCCAACGTCCTGACTTTC. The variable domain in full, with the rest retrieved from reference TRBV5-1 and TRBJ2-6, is KAGVTQTPRYLIKTRGQQVTLSCSPISGHRSVSWYQQTPGQGLQFLFEYFSETQRNKGNFPGRFSGRQFSNSRSEMNVSTLELGDSALYLCASSLGGTGANVLTFGAGSRLTVL.